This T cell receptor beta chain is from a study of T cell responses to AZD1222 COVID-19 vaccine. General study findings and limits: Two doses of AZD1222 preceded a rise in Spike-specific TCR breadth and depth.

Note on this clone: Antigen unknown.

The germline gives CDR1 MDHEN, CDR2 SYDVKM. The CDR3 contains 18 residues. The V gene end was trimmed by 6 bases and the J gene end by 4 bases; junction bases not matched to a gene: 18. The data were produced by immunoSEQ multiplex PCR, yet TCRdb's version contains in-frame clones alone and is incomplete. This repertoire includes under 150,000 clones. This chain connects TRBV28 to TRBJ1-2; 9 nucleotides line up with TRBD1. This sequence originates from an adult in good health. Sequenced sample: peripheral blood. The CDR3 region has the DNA TGTGCCAGCAGCCCTCGTCCCCCGGGACAGGGTAGGGGCTATGGCTACACCTTC. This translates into CASSPRPPGQGRGYGYTF.